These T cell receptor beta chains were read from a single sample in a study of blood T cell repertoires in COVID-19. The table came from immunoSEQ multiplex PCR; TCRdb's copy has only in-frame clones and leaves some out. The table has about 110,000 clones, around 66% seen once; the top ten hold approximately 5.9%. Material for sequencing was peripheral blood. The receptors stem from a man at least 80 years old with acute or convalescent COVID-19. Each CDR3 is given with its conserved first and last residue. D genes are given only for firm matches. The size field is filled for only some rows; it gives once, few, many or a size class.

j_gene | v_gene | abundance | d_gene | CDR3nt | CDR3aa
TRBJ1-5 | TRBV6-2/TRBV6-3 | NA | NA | TGTGCCAGCAGCCACGGGGAGGGCGCAATAAGAAATCAGCCCCAGCATTTT | CASSHGEGAIRNQPQHF
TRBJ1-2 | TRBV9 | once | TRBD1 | TGTGCCAGCAGCAATAATAACAGGGGGCGGTATGGCTACACCTTC | CASSNNNRGRYGYTF
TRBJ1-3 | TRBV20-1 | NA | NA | TGCAGTGCTAGTGGGCTTGGAAACACCATATATTTT | CSASGLGNTIYF
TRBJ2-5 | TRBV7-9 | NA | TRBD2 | TGTGCCAGCAGCCTCGGTCTAGCGGGAGTAAGGGCCGAGACCCAGTACTTC | CASSLGLAGVRAETQYF
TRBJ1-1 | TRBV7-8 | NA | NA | TGTGCCAGCAGCTTATTTGAGGTGAACACTGAAGCTTTCTTT | CASSLFEVNTEAFF
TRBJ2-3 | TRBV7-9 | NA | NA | TGTGCCAGCAGCCCCCGATGGGCCGTATCGGCGGATACGCAGTATTTT | CASSPRWAVSADTQYF
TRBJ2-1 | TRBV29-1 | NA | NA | TGCAGCGTTGAAGGCCGAGAGTACGCTAAGCAGTTCTTC | CSVEGREYAKQFF
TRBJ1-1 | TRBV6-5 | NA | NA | TGTGCCAGCAGTAGGGAGGGGGACACTGAAGCTTTCTTT | CASSREGDTEAFF
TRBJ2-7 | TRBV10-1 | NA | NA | TGCGCCAGCAGTGAGTCGCAGGGAAACGAGCAGTACTTC | CASSESQGNEQYF
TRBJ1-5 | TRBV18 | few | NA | TGTGCCAGCTCAAAAGGGGGGGGTGATCAGCCCCAGCATTTT | CASSKGGGDQPQHF
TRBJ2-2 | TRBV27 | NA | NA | TGTGCCAGCAGTCAGCTCCCCTCCGGGGCCGGGGAGCTGTTTTTT | CASSQLPSGAGELFF
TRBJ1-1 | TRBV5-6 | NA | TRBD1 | TGTGCCAGCAGCTTTCGAGGGGGCCTGAACACTGAAGCTTTCTTT | CASSFRGGLNTEAFF
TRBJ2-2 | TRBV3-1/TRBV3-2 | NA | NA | TGTGCCAGCAGCCGAACACTAGGAGGCACCGGGGAGCTGTTTTTT | CASSRTLGGTGELFF
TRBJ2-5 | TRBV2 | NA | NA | TGTGCCAGCAGATCGGACAGTAAAGGGGAGACCCAGTACTTC | CASRSDSKGETQYF
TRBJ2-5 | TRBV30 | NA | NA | TGTGCCTGGGACGGGGGATGGGAGACCCAGTACTTC | CAWDGGWETQYF
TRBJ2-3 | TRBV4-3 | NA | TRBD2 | TGCGCCAGCAGCCAGTCACCGGGACTAGCGGTTCTGGATACGCAGTATTTT | CASSQSPGLAVLDTQYF
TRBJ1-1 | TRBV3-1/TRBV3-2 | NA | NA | TGTGCCAGCAGCCAAGATTTCAGGAACACTGAAGCTTTCTTT | CASSQDFRNTEAFF
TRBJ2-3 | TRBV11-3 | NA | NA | TGTGCCAGCAGCGTCGGGAGAGGGCAAGATACGCAGTATTTT | CASSVGRGQDTQYF
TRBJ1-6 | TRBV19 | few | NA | TGTGCCAGTAGTCTGACAGGAACGGGGTCACCCCTCCACTTT | CASSLTGTGSPLHF
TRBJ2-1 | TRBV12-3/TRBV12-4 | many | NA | TGTGCCAGCCGGGGGAGCTCCTACAATGAGCAGTTCTTC | CASRGSSYNEQFF
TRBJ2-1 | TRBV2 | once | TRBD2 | TGTGCCAGCAGTAGGACTAGCGGGAGTAAAGTCTCCTACAATGAGCAGTTCTTC | CASSRTSGSKVSYNEQFF
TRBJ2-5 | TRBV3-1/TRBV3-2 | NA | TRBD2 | TGTGCCAGCAGCTACCTAGCGGGAGGGCCGGGTGAGACCCAGTACTTC | CASSYLAGGPGETQYF